The table lists the clone carrying this T cell receptor (beta chain) with many counts. TCRdb itself ran the reads through MiXCR, one entry per CDR3 protein. The table lists about 98,000 distinct CDR3 sequences, about 15% of them singletons. This entry is derived from a study of T cell repertoires in cytomegalovirus infection. The ends lost 5 bases at V and 4 bases at J; junction bases unmatched: 15. This CDR3 has 17 amino acids. The V and J genes are TRBV12-3 or TRBV12-4 and TRBJ2-3; the match to TRBD2 covers 7 bases. Sequencing was performed on PBMCs. The receptor's source is a human donor in good health (CMV status not recorded). Some clones in this sample may be carry-over from other donors' samples. The CDR3 reads CASSINALGLWADTQYF. DNA for the CDR3: TGTGCCAGCAGTATCAACGCCTTGGGACTATGGGCAGATACGCAGTATTTT.